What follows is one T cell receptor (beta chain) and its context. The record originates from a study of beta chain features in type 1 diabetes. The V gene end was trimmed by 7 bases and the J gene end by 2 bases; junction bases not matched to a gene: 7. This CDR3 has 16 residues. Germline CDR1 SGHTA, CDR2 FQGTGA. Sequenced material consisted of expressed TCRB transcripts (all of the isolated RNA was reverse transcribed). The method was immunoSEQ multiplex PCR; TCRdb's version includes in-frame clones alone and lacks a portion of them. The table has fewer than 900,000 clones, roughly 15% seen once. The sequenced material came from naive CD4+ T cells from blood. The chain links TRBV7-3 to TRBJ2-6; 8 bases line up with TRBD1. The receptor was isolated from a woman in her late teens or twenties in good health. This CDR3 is CASIDRQGTGANVLTF. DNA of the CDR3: TGTGCCAGCATCGATCGACAGGGGACTGGGGCCAACGTCCTGACTTTC.